This record looks at one TCR beta chain sequence and its context. Its antigen is unknown. This record belongs to a study of identical twins. Findings and limits, study-wide: Cross-sectional statistics, not tracking of the same donors, supported the conclusions.

MiXCR, applied by TCRdb to the 5' RACE reads, yields one record per CDR3 protein. The table records about 690,000 distinct CDR3 sequences, about 20% of them present only once. The same specimen was also included in a second study, on T cells expressing NK-cell markers. From that second work: In several donors, these clonotypes also led the CD3+CD56-NKG2C+ fraction.

Input material: PBMCs. The receptor was isolated from a woman aged 18-29 years in good health.

CDR3 nucleotide sequence: TGCGCCAGCAGCTTGGTTCCAGGCTATATCCAAGAGACCCAGTACTTC. This encodes CASSLVPGYIQETQYF. The chain links TRBV5-1 to TRBJ2-5, with unresolved D. The CDR3 has 16 amino acids. Germline lookup yields CDR1 SGHRS and CDR2 YFSETQ. Trimming pared 0 bases from V and 1 base from J, leaving 13 bases between.